This T cell receptor (beta chain) was profiled in a study of blood T cell repertoires in COVID-19 (dated by TCRdb to about 2020). Regarding the study in general: Samples covering the acute and convalescent phases of COVID-19 were provided by collaborators in the United States, Italy and Spain. The prospective study material was composed of cDNA or gDNA derived from T cells, B-cell-depleted T cells, or PBMCs. Subjects who had been exposed to COVID-19, were actively infected with it, or had recovered from it provided the deeply sampled blood TCRbeta repertoires that made up the dataset. The repertoires were released in a freely available public database meant as a resource for research on the immune response to SARS-CoV-2. Samples were obtained from the ongoing ImmuneRACE study (first 160 participants) and from 1,200 or so subjects provided by 6 global collaborators. Sample metadata almost always included a de-identified subject ID, COVID-19 status, age in years and sex. Where HLA class I and class II types were available, the types were taken from metadata supplied by the sample provider, not from assay-based typing.

The full study reports these points: How much clinical and demographic metadata was included differed by source and by participant, and the metadata was provided uncurated.

Whole blood was collected in K2EDTA tubes by collaborating institutions according to the institutions' own protocols. For TCRbeta analysis, collaborator samples were shipped as frozen whole blood, as isolated PBMCs, or as DNA extracted from either sample type. TCRbeta CDR3 regions were amplified from genomic DNA by means of the immunoSEQ Assay, a bias-controlled multiplex PCR. The study's processing was this. The number of nucleated cells in each sample was estimated from the amplification of reference gene primers within the assay. To quantify the absolute abundance of each unique TCRbeta CDR3 rearrangement, sequence reads were collapsed and filtered. Productive Simpson clonality was computed per sample as the square root of Simpson's diversity index over productive rearrangements. TCRdb stores this immuneACCESS table with in-frame sequences only. Part of the clones is absent; in the studies checked, under half of the shortfall reflects unresolved V genes, and no reason is known for the rest. V and J calls and clone size are given by that table; D and trimming were obtained from the DNA. The sample yields some 50,000 clones; around 82% were counted once. The leading ten clones occupy 12% to 15% of the sample.

To note about this clone: Its antigen specificity is not known. Base qualities are not provided; no much larger clone lies one nucleotide away.

CDR1 and CDR2, looked up from the germline V gene (reference sequence), are LNHDA and SQIVND. Here V drops 5 bases and J drops 2 bases, and the junction holds 5 bases not matched to any gene. The CDR3 sequence holds 15 residues, the cysteine and phenylalanine included. Only the CDR3 region is kept as DNA, spanning 45 bases read in frame from base 1. The sequence is built from TRBV19 and TRBJ2-2; the central 7 bases match TRBD2. Material for sequencing was peripheral blood. This clonotype originated in a human donor in a cohort sampled during active COVID-19. The DNA sequence follows: TGTGCCAGTAGTGACCCTAGCGGAAACACCGGGGAGCTGTTTTTT. The encoded protein is CASSDPSGNTGELFF.